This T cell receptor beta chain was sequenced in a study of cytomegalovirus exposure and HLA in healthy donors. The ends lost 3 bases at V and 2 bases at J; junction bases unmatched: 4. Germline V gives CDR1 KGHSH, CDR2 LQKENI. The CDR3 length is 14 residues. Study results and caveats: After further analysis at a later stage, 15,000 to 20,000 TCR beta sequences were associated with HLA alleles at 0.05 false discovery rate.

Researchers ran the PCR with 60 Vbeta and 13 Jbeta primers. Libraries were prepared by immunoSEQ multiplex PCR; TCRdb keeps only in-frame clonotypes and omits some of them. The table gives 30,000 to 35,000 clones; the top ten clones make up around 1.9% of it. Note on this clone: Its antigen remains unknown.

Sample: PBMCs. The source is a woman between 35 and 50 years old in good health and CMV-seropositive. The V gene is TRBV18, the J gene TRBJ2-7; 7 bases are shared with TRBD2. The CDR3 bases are TGTGCCAGCTCACCGGGGGGAGGGACCTACGAGCAGTACTTC. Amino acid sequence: CASSPGGGTYEQYF. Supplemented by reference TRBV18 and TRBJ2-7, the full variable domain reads NAGVMQNPRHLVRRRGQEARLRCSPMKGHSHVYWYRQLPEEGLKFMVYLQKENIIDESGMPKERFSAEFPKEGPSILRIQQVVRGDSAAYFCASSPGGGTYEQYFGPGTRLTVT.